This TCR beta chain was observed in a study of CD8 T cells in Susac syndrome. The multiple sclerosis controls consisted of treatment-naive patients with relapsing-remitting disease, either stable or active. Purification of the CD8+ and CD4+ T cells relied on negative isolation, and TEMRA cells underwent FACS enrichment. The CDR3 runs 15 residues. Germline V gives CDR1 SEHNR, CDR2 FQNEAQ (reference sequence). Trimming took off 9 bases at V and 6 bases at J, with 18 bases between the two ends. RNA amounts of roughly 0.45 to 1 ug underwent reverse transcription with random hexamers. TCR beta CDR3 was amplified by immunoSEQ covering 54 Vbeta and 13 Jbeta. Each CDR3 protein gets one entry after TCRdb re-called the immunoSEQ multiplex PCR reads with MiXCR. The sample records around 140,000 distinct CDR3 sequences, 75% to 90% being singletons.

This rearrangement joins TRBV7-9 to TRBJ1-6, with a tentative D call TRBD1 (5 bases). This TCR derives from a human donor with multiple sclerosis. Specimen: CD8+ T cells from PBMCs. In DNA, the CDR3 is TGTGCCAGTCAAGACAGAACCTTTTTTAATTCACCCCTCCACTTT. Encoded protein: CASQDRTFFNSPLHF.